This TCR beta chain derives from a study of OX40 agonist ivuxolimab in advanced cancers. Produced via immunoSEQ multiplex PCR; TCRdb's table is partial and in-frame only. Altogether tens of thousands of clones are present, around 86% being singletons, with the ten largest covering around 8.2%. Germline V CDR1 and CDR2: MNHEY, SVGAGI. V dropped 8 bases and J dropped 2 bases, with 13 bases sitting between them. CDR3 size: 13 residues. The chain combines TRBV6-5 with TRBJ2-7; D may correspond to TRBD1 or TRBD2 (5 bases each). The TCR comes from an adult with an advanced solid tumor such as melanoma, head and neck, liver or kidney cancer. The sequencing here drew on CD4+ or CD8+ T cells sorted from blood, taken in a trial of the OX40 agonist ivuxolimab. CDR3 DNA sequence: TGTGCCAGCTCTCGGGGCACTACCTACGAGCAGTACTTC. This gives the protein CASSRGTTYEQYF.